These T cell receptor beta chains were read from a single sample in a study of shared clonotypes between healthy human individuals. Using immunoSEQ multiplex PCR, the repertoire was profiled, and TCRdb retains in-frame clones only, with some absent. The sample has around 450,000 clones; 75% to 85% are singletons. The sample consisted of PBMCs. The receptor source for this set is a woman in her thirties or forties in good health. Some clones in this sample may be carry-over from other donors' samples. Both conserved end residues are part of each CDR3. Each record gives: V gene, CDR3 length, CDR3 protein.

V: TRBV12-2
length: 15
CDR3: CASRYGQGAYNEQFF

V: TRBV27
length: 19
CDR3: CASSFSGTDYSGKRTEQFF

V: TRBV28
length: 17
CDR3: CASSTGGGEVSNQPQHF

V: TRBV19
length: 17
CDR3: CASSEQGARLGNTEAFF

V: TRBV11-2
length: 18
CDR3: CASSLDFKDRGSWETQYF

V: TRBV28
length: 15
CDR3: CASSFSGSRNNEQFF

V: TRBV7-2
length: 12
CDR3: CASRGGYNEQFF

V: TRBV10-1
length: 13
CDR3: CASSAPSSYEQYF

V: TRBV6-1
length: 14
CDR3: CASSDRQLYYGYTF

V: TRBV18
length: 13
CDR3: CASSPDGSYGYTF

V: TRBV21-1
length: 13
CDR3: CASKGAGDYGYTF

V: TRBV9
length: 17
CDR3: CASGPGLAGVRTGELFF

V: TRBV28
length: 21
CDR3: CASSLVLHWAASVSSYNEQFF

V: TRBV7-7
length: 15
CDR3: CASSRTTGVGETQYF

V: TRBV6-5
length: 14
CDR3: CASSTSLGQETQYF

V: TRBV29-1
length: 12
CDR3: CSAMDYQETQYF

V: TRBV28
length: 13
CDR3: CASSLLGRAKQFF

V: TRBV10-3
length: 13
CDR3: CAIRGDSQETQYF

V: TRBV7-8
length: 14
CDR3: CASRATGQGHEQYF

V: TRBV19
length: 14
CDR3: CASSMGQSLYGYTF

V: TRBV18
length: 12
CDR3: CASSPERETQYF

V: TRBV7-2
length: 15
CDR3: CASSLATGLTGELFF

V: TRBV25-1
length: 14
CDR3: CASSLGQTTDTQYF

V: TRBV6-1
length: 13
CDR3: CASSEGRNTEAFF

V: TRBV7-9
length: 16
CDR3: CASSLLAGWENEKLFF

V: TRBV5-1
length: 14
CDR3: CASTVAGLNTEAFF

V: TRBV10-1
length: 13
CDR3: CASSVYRNTEAFF

V: TRBV7-9
length: 14
CDR3: CASSLALTTGELFF

V: TRBV9
length: 14
CDR3: CASSLGPSGNEQFF

V: TRBV7-9
length: 13
CDR3: CASSSAGAREQYF

V: TRBV7-9
length: 15
CDR3: CASSLASGHGGEYTF

V: TRBV5-4
length: 14
CDR3: CASSLGTGGYEQYF

V: TRBV7-8
length: 14
CDR3: CASSLRTGSYEQYF

V: TRBV28
length: 12
CDR3: CASSLIAATQYF

V: TRBV6-1
length: 14
CDR3: CASLRQGESDGYTF

V: TRBV23-1
length: 17
CDR3: CASSRQRGTLQTETQYF

V: TRBV6-5
length: 12
CDR3: CASSYSPYEQYF

V: TRBV28
length: 17
CDR3: CASSFLAGGTPYNEQFF

V: TRBV10-3
length: 14
CDR3: CAISDRVGNQPQHF

V: TRBV28
length: 15
CDR3: CASSPGRGLTYEQYF

V: TRBV10-2
length: 13
CDR3: CASSGDRVSPLHF

V: TRBV27
length: 15
CDR3: CASSYQRDRTDTQYF

V: TRBV27
length: 18
CDR3: CAIQNRQICSAGSGEQYF

V: TRBV18
length: 18
CDR3: CASSPPISGRMRQETQYF

V: TRBV11-2
length: 11
CDR3: CASTGGETQYF

V: TRBV11-3
length: 12
CDR3: CAPGTHQETQYF

V: TRBV5-4
length: 16
CDR3: CASAVATRGRPDTQYF

V: TRBV5-4
length: 16
CDR3: CASSLVGSASYNEQFF